This T cell receptor (beta chain) was captured in a study of OX40 agonist ivuxolimab in advanced cancers. As for the study in general: Patients received ivuxolimab, an intravenous treatment, every 2 weeks at 0.01 to 10 mg/kg. Three patients responded partially, comprising one with hepatocellular carcinoma and two with cutaneous melanoma. Whole-study findings and limits: Also showing low normalized T-cell clonal expansion were some of the nonresponders.

A note on this clone: Its antigen remains unknown.

Blood sampling was done at baseline, cycle 4 day 1, and cycle 7 day 1. Assay: immunoSEQ multiplex PCR; the TCRdb copy retains only in-frame clones and omits some. The sample has roughly 100,000 clones; around 94% are singletons. Sample: CD4+ or CD8+ T cells sorted from blood, taken in a trial of the OX40 agonist ivuxolimab. The sequence derives from an adult with an advanced solid tumor such as melanoma, head and neck, liver or kidney cancer.

The CDR3: CASSDGQGNTEAFF. DNA for the CDR3: TGCGCCAGCAGCGATGGACAGGGGAACACTGAAGCTTTCTTT. The chain links TRBV5-1 to TRBJ1-1; 8 nucleotides align to TRBD1. V trimming: 4 bases; J trimming: 1 base; junction bases outside the gene matches: 3. Germline V gene sequence: CDR1 SGHRS, CDR2 YFSETQ. The CDR3 contains 14 residues.